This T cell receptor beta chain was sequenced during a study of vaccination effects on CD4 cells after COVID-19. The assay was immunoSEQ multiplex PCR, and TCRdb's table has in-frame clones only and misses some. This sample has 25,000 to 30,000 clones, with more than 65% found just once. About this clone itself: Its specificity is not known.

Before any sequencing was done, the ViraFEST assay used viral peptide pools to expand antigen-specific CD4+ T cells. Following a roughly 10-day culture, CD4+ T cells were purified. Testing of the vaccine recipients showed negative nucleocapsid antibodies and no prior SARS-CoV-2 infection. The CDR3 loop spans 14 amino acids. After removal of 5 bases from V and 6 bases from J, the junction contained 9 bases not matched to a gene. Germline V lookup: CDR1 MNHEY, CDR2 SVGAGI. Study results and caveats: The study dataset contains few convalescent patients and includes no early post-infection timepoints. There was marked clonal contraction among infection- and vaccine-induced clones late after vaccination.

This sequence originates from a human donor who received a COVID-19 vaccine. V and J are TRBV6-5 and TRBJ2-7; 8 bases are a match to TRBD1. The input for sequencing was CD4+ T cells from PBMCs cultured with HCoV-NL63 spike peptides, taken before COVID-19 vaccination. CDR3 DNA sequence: TGTGCCAGCAGTCATCCCGACAGGGGTACCGAGCAGTACTTC. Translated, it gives CASSHPDRGTEQYF.